This T cell receptor (beta chain) was obtained from a study of blood T cell repertoires in COVID-19 (dated by TCRdb to the early 2020s). Describing the broader study: The collaborator samples originated in the United States, Italy and Spain and spanned the acute and convalescent phases of COVID-19. The material from the prospective study consisted of cDNA or gDNA derived from T cells, B-cell-depleted T cells, or PBMCs. The dataset comprised deeply sampled blood TCRbeta repertoires from subjects exposed to, actively infected with, or recovered from COVID-19. The repertoires were released in a freely available public database intended as a resource for research on the immune response to SARS-CoV-2. Samples came from the ongoing ImmuneRACE study (first 160 participants) plus 1,254 subjects from 6 global collaborators. Sample metadata almost always included a de-identified subject ID, COVID-19 status, age in years and sex. Where HLA class I and class II types were available, the types were taken from metadata supplied by the sample provider, not from assay-based typing.

One collaborating source in Seattle enrolled patients while the patients were actively infected and followed the patients over time throughout the course of disease. Collaborating institutions collected whole blood in K2EDTA tubes following their own protocols. For TCRbeta analysis, collaborator samples were shipped as frozen whole blood, as isolated PBMCs, or as DNA extracted from either sample type. On this clone itself: The clone's antigen remains unknown. No much larger clonotype is one base removed from it; base qualities were not supplied.

Study-wide conclusions, independent of this receptor: The quantity of clinical and demographic metadata differed by source and by participant and was supplied without curation.

Trimming costs V 5 bases and J 2 bases, and their ends lie 9 bases apart. The germline V gene specifies MRHNA as CDR1 and SNTAGT as CDR2. The CDR3 runs 14 residues from the cysteine to the phenylalanine. Of all the DNA, just the CDR3 is kept, 42 bases in frame from base 1. TCRbeta CDR3 regions were amplified from genomic DNA by means of the immunoSEQ Assay, a bias-controlled multiplex PCR. The original methods were these. The number of nucleated cells in each sample was estimated from the amplification of reference gene primers within the assay. To quantify the absolute abundance of each unique TCRbeta CDR3 rearrangement, sequence reads were collapsed and filtered. For each sample, productive Simpson clonality was calculated as the square root of Simpson's diversity index across productive rearrangements. This immuneACCESS table, as held by TCRdb, lists in-frame sequences with V and J called but not all clones. Of the missing ones, under half trace to an unresolved V gene in checked studies; the others have no known cause. From that table come the V and J calls and clone size; the DNA was used to work out D and trimming. Counted in this sample were 300,000 to 400,000 clones; approximately 86% of them appeared once. Of the sample, approximately 9.3% is held by the ten largest clones.

The chain links TRBV6-4 with TRBJ2-2, with a weak D call of TRBD2 (6 bases match). The receptor's source is a man aged 30-40 years with COVID-19, enrolled during active disease. The sequencing sample was made of peripheral blood. The CDR3 protein sequence reads: CASSRGLNTGELFF. The nucleotides are TGTGCCAGCAGTCGGGGGTTAAACACCGGGGAGCTGTTTTTT.